This T cell receptor (beta chain) was identified during a study of blood T cell repertoires in COVID-19. TCRdb's table, derived via immunoSEQ multiplex PCR, lists solely in-frame clones and lacks some. The sample holds roughly 140,000 clones, about 80% seen once. The CDR3 consists of 16 residues. With 4 bases clipped from V and 0 bases from J, the junction kept 5 bases outside the gene matches. CDR1 and CDR2 (germline): MNHNS, SASEGT. This clone was observed a few times. Sequencing was carried out using peripheral blood. The clonotype comes from a human donor in a cohort sampled during active COVID-19. This rearrangement joins TRBV6-1 to TRBJ2-1; the match to TRBD2 covers 8 bases. The CDR3 reads CASSAIAGSSYNEQFF. The CDR3, as DNA: TGTGCCAGCAGTGCCATAGCGGGGAGCTCCTACAATGAGCAGTTCTTC.